This TCR beta chain was recorded in a study of T cell responses to AZD1222 COVID-19 vaccine. Using immunoSEQ multiplex PCR, the repertoire was profiled, and TCRdb retains in-frame clones only, with some absent. This sample has around 84,000 clones, with 70% to 90% found just once. Overall study results and limits: Females made up more of the donors, who were largely white British, and clonal diversity may have come out too low.

Note on this clone: Its target is unknown.

This sequence originates from an adult in good health. The sample was peripheral blood, taken on day 0 of AZD1222 vaccination.

CDR3 loop: CASSWGQGQNIQYF. The DNA for the CDR3 is TGTGCCAGCTCCTGGGGGCAGGGACAAAACATTCAGTACTTC. The rearrangement joins TRBV6-5 to TRBJ2-4; D may be TRBD1 (6 bases). Germline CDR1 and CDR2: MNHEY and SVGAGI. The CDR3 length is 14 residues. V dropped 8 bases and J dropped 5 bases, with 16 bases sitting between them.